The 14 T cell receptor beta chains below were found in one sample sequenced in a study of T cells in Graves' hyperthyroidism and ophthalmopathy. TCR beta CDR3 region amplification was performed from RNA transcripts. The HTBI primer set was used in a first-round RT-PCR of the TCR CDR3. In TCRdb, the multiplex PCR reads were re-called with MiXCR into one record per CDR3 protein. Altogether more than 500,000 distinct CDR3 sequences are present, 13% to 15% being singletons, with the ten largest covering 11% to 15%. The sample was blood. These receptors all come from a woman aged 40 to 50 with Graves' hyperthyroidism.

About this clonotype itself: A much more abundant neighbour one base away suggests this may be a read error. The chain uses TRBV28 and TRBJ1-5, with 7 bases matching TRBD1. Germline CDR1 reads MDHEN; CDR2 reads SYDVKM. The CDR3 has 16 residues. CDR3 in DNA: TGTGCCAGCAGTTTCGGAGTCAGGGGGAGTAATCAGCCCCGGCATTTT. Translating gives CASSFGVRGSNQPRHF.

At least ten counts were recorded for this clonotype. This CDR3 is CASTRQTSGNTIYF. CDR3 DNA sequence: TGTGCCAGCACCCGACAGACCTCTGGAAACACCATATATTTT. This chain uses TRBV3-1 with TRBJ1-3; TRBD1 might be the D (5 bases). The CDR3 loop spans 14 amino acids. Trimming took off 7 bases at V and 0 bases at J, with 10 bases between the two ends. Per germline, CDR1 LGHDT and CDR2 YNNKEL (reference sequence).

At least ten counts were recorded for this clonotype. This chain links TRBV27 with TRBJ2-3; D is unclear. Germline CDR1 reads MNHEY; CDR2 reads SMNVEV (reference sequence). V dropped 2 bases and J dropped 2 bases, with 8 bases sitting between them. The CDR3 covers 14 residues. CDR3 loop: CASSLQLPTDTQYF. In DNA form, the CDR3 reads TGTGCCAGCAGTTTACAGTTACCCACAGATACGCAGTATTTT.

This clonotype was counted ten times or more. Here the CDR3 reads CASSSRGQGGYEQYF. Written as DNA, the CDR3 is TGTGCCAGCAGTTCGAGAGGACAGGGGGGGTACGAGCAGTACTTC. V is TRBV5-4 and J is TRBJ2-7, with TRBD1 matching 10 bases. V trimming: 5 bases; J trimming: 4 bases; junction bases outside the gene matches: 9. The CDR3 totals 15 residues. The germline CDR1 and CDR2 sequences are SGHNT and YYREEE (reference sequence).

This clonotype was found many times. The gene calls are TRBV28 and TRBJ2-3; no clear D gene. Looked up from germline, CDR1 is MDHEN and CDR2 is SYDVKM. CDR3 size: 16 residues. V lost 2 bases to trimming and J lost 0 bases, with 12 bases between them. The CDR3: CASSLLGKASTDTQYF. In DNA, the CDR3 is TGTGCCAGCAGTTTACTTGGAAAAGCGAGCACAGATACGCAGTATTTT.

The V gene is TRBV29-1, the J gene TRBJ1-4; 10 bases are shared with TRBD1. V lost 6 bases, J lost 7 bases, and 5 bases stayed unmatched. The CDR3 consists of 13 residues. Germline values: CDR1 SQVTM, CDR2 ANQGSEA. Here the CDR3 DNA reads TGCAGCGTAGCGGGACAGGGGAGTGAAAAACTGTTTTTT. Translating it yields CSVAGQGSEKLFF.

In its sample, this clonotype was seen many times. The V call is TRBV20-1, the J call TRBJ2-3; 7 bases map to TRBD2. With V trimmed by 8 bases and J by 6 bases, 11 bases remained unmatched. The germline V gene has CDR1 DFQATT and CDR2 SNEGSKA (reference sequence). This CDR3 spans 13 amino acids. CDR3 protein: CSPVKGGTDTQYF. CDR3 DNA sequence: TGCAGTCCTGTAAAGGGAGGGACGGATACGCAGTATTTT.

This clonotype appeared many times. The chain couples TRBV7-3 to TRBJ1-2; a possible D gene is TRBD1 (5 bases). Trimming cost V 0 bases and J 2 bases, with 7 bases left between them. Germline loops: CDR1 SGHTA, CDR2 FQGTGA. The CDR3 sequence is 14 residues long. CDR3 coding DNA: TGTGCCAGCAGCTTAACCCCAGGGAACTATGGCTACACCTTC. It specifies CASSLTPGNYGYTF.

There are many counts of this clonotype. The J gene is TRBJ2-1, the V gene TRBV28, with D perhaps matching TRBD2 (6 bases). The germline V gene has CDR1 MDHEN and CDR2 SYDVKM. V lost 6 bases, J lost 0 bases, and 15 bases lay in between. This CDR3 contains 16 residues. The chain's CDR3 is CASRSRDLSSYNEQFF. In nucleotides, the CDR3 is TGTGCCAGCAGATCGCGGGATTTGAGCTCCTACAATGAGCAGTTCTTC.

The chain uses TRBV20-1 and TRBJ2-3; 10 positions agree with TRBD2. With 4 bases clipped from V and 7 bases from J, the junction kept 11 bases outside the gene matches. This CDR3 spans 15 amino acids. CDR1 and CDR2 (germline): DFQATT, SNEGSKA (reference sequence). The CDR3 sequence: CSANLASGSVNTQYF. The DNA for the CDR3 is TGCAGTGCTAACTTGGCTAGCGGGAGCGTGAATACGCAGTATTTT.

In its sample, this clonotype was seen many times. V and J are TRBV28 and TRBJ2-1, with TRBD2 identical over 10 bases. The CDR3 runs 17 residues. Germline V gene data show CDR1 as MDHEN and CDR2 as SYDVKM. Trimming took 1 base from V and 6 from J; bases not matched to a gene: 9. This CDR3 reads CASSLSGASGRVNEQFF. The CDR3 coding sequence is TGTGCCAGCAGTTTATCGGGGGCTAGCGGGAGAGTCAATGAGCAGTTCTTC.

In this sample, this clonotype turned up a few times. The gene calls are TRBV19 and TRBJ1-5, with a possible D match to TRBD1 (6 bases). The length of the CDR3 is 15 residues. The ends were cut back, 7 bases at V and 0 bases at J, with 13 bases in the middle. Germline V gene data show CDR1 as LNHDA and CDR2 as SQIVND (reference sequence). The CDR3 reads CASTLTGSSNQPQHF. The CDR3 DNA reads TGTGCCAGTACCTTGACAGGTTCTAGCAATCAGCCCCAGCATTTT.

There are many counts of this clonotype. The V and J genes are TRBV2 and TRBJ2-1; TRBD2 agrees at 12 bases. This CDR3 spans 15 amino acids. Germline V lookup: CDR1 SNHLY, CDR2 FYNNEI. V trimming: 5 bases; J trimming: 8 bases; junction bases outside the gene matches: 7. CDR3 sequence reads: CASSPLAGGPHEQFF. DNA of the CDR3: TGTGCCAGCAGTCCTCTAGCGGGAGGGCCCCATGAGCAGTTCTTC.

This clonotype was observed at least ten times. The genes are TRBV7-2 and TRBJ2-5; 9 bases are a match to TRBD2. Germline V CDR1 and CDR2: SGHTA, FQGNSA. This CDR3 has 16 residues. The V segment lost 5 bases and the J segment 2 bases; nucleotides outside the gene matches: 9. CDR3 sequence (DNA): TGTGCCAGCAGCCTCGGAGTAGCGGGAGCTCAAGAGACCCAGTACTTC. This translates into CASSLGVAGAQETQYF.